The 15 T cell receptor beta chains given below trace back to one sample, sequenced in a study of T cells in Graves' hyperthyroidism and ophthalmopathy. Using RNA transcripts as the source, TCR beta CDR3 regions were amplified. First-round RT-PCR with HTBI primers amplified the TCR CDR3 region. Using its own MiXCR run on the multiplex PCR reads, TCRdb lists one record per CDR3 protein. The sample lists 450,000 to 550,000 distinct CDR3 sequences; around 24% were seen once. Sequencing was performed on blood. The origin of the receptors is a woman in her thirties with Graves' ophthalmopathy.

This clonotype was seen repeatedly, ten times or more. V is TRBV28 and J is TRBJ2-5; possibly TRBD2 for D (5 bases). Germline V gene lookup returns CDR1 MDHEN and CDR2 SYDVKM. The CDR3 covers 15 residues. V dropped 6 bases and J dropped 3 bases, with 17 bases sitting between them. The CDR3 reads CASSLGSSPEETQYF. As DNA, the CDR3 is TGTGCCAGCAGCTTAGGATCTAGCCCCGAAGAGACCCAGTACTTC.

In its sample, this clonotype was seen many times. The chain employs TRBV10-3 and TRBJ1-1, with D unclear. Germline values: CDR1 ENHRY, CDR2 SYGVKD. V was trimmed by 2 bases and J by 8 bases, leaving 9 bases between them. This CDR3 region has 12 residues. CDR3: CAISEIGREAFF. For the CDR3, the DNA is TGTGCCATCAGTGAGATTGGCAGGGAAGCTTTCTTT.

This clonotype appeared a few times. Being one base from a much bigger clone, this may be a read error. This chain links TRBV27 with TRBJ1-2, with D unclear. The germline V gene has CDR1 MNHEY and CDR2 SMNVEV (reference sequence). The CDR3 contains 14 residues. CDR3 sequence: CASSFRKTNYCYTF. As DNA, the CDR3 is TGTGCCAGCAGTTTCCGAAAAACTAACTATTGCTACACCTTC.

The table lists this clonotype with a count of one. The rearrangement uses TRBV6-5 and TRBJ1-3; D not certain. The germline V gene encodes CDR1 MNHEY and CDR2 SVGAGI. This CDR3 has 15 amino acids. The V and J ends lost 0 bases and 0 bases respectively, with 6 bases between them. The CDR3 nucleotides are TGTGCCAGCAGTTACTCGCATTACTCTGGAAACACCATATATTTT. It translates to CASSYSHYSGNTIYF.

For the CDR3, the DNA is TGTGCCAGCAGCCTGCAGACCGGGACGGCGAACACTGAAGCTTTCTTT. It codes for CASSLQTGTANTEAFF. The chain has TRBV6-1 and TRBJ1-1; maybe TRBD1 (5 bases). This CDR3 has 16 residues. V dropped 6 bases and J dropped 1 base, with 18 bases sitting between them. CDR1 and CDR2 from the germline V gene are MNHNS and SASEGT.

This clonotype appeared many times. The genes are TRBV14 and TRBJ1-1; TRBD1 is a possible D gene (5 bases). The CDR3 contains 15 residues. Per germline, CDR1 SGHDN and CDR2 FVKESK. Between the trimmed V and J ends, which lost 5 bases and 1 base, there was a span of 14 bases. CDR3 bases: TGTGCCAGCAGCTCTCCCGGGGCCTCGAACACTGAAGCTTTCTTT. Translated, it gives CASSSPGASNTEAFF.

Ten or more counts support this clonotype. The chain's CDR3 is CASSHWTGEGQPQHF. The CDR3 nucleotides are TGCGCCAGCAGCCACTGGACAGGGGAAGGTCAGCCCCAGCATTTT. The chain recombines TRBV4-1 with TRBJ1-5, with 9 bases fitting TRBD1. The trim removed 3 bases at V and 6 bases at J, leaving 6 bases unmatched. The length of the CDR3 is 15 residues. Germline V gives CDR1 MGHRA, CDR2 YSYEKL.

The chain combines TRBV19 with TRBJ1-1; D gene ambiguous. V was clipped by 4 bases and J by 1 base, with 7 bases between them. Germline V gene sequence: CDR1 LNHDA, CDR2 SQIVND (reference sequence). CDR3 length equals 13 residues. The CDR3 protein is CASSTTANTEAFF. CDR3 in DNA: TGTGCCAGTAGTACCACAGCGAACACTGAAGCTTTCTTT.

This clonotype was picked up many times. The rearrangement links TRBV28 to TRBJ1-4; 9 bases are shared with TRBD1. The CDR3 runs to 14 residues. CDR1 is MDHEN and CDR2 is SYDVKM in the germline V gene. J was trimmed by 7 bases and V by 8 bases; bases with no gene match: 8. In DNA, the CDR3 is TGTGCCAGCGCCGCCGGGACAGGGTTTGAAAAACTGTTTTTT. This sequence encodes CASAAGTGFEKLFF.

The chain is built from TRBV27 and TRBJ2-7; TRBD2 matches at 7 bases. Per the germline V gene, CDR1 is MNHEY and CDR2 is SMNVEV (reference sequence). Germline trimming cut 6 bases from V and 0 bases from J; bases unmatched to any gene: 5. This CDR3 contains 14 residues. The CDR3 bases are TGTGCCAGCAGGTTTAGCGGGTACTCCTACGAGCAGTACTTC. Residues: CASRFSGYSYEQYF.

This clonotype was counted at least ten times. V usage is TRBV19 and J usage is TRBJ2-2; a weak D match, TRBD2 (5 bases). This CDR3 has 14 amino acids. Germline values: CDR1 LNHDA, CDR2 SQIVND (reference sequence). The V and J ends lost 3 bases and 3 bases respectively, with 8 bases between them. CDR3 sequence: CASSIWRDTGELFF. CDR3 coding DNA: TGTGCCAGTAGTATCTGGCGGGACACCGGGGAGCTGTTTTTT.

This clonotype was picked up many times. CDR3 sequence (DNA): TGTGCCAGCAGTTCGCAGATAAACTATGGCTACACCTTC. This translates into CASSSQINYGYTF. This chain links TRBV12-3 or TRBV12-4 with TRBJ1-2; D is unclear. The CDR3 has 13 residues. V lost 4 bases, J lost 2 bases, and 8 bases lay in between.

There are many counts of this clonotype. The rearrangement uses TRBV6-1 and TRBJ1-1, with a tentative D call TRBD1 (6 bases). The CDR3 consists of 16 residues. Germline assignment: CDR1 MNHNS and CDR2 SASEGT. Trimming removed 6 bases from V and 1 base from J, with 18 bases in between. The CDR3 region has the DNA TGTGCCAGCAGACCTATCGGACGGGGGGCGAACACTGAAGCTTTCTTT. The encoded protein is CASRPIGRGANTEAFF.

This clonotype was detected many times. The chain couples TRBV6-1 to TRBJ1-3; the match to TRBD1 covers 7 bases. The ends lost 6 bases at V and 0 bases at J; junction bases unmatched: 5. The length of the CDR3 is 15 residues. Germline values: CDR1 MNHNS, CDR2 SASEGT. The chain's CDR3 is CASSRGTDSGNTIYF. The CDR3 DNA is TGTGCCAGCAGCCGTGGGACAGACTCTGGAAACACCATATATTTT.

As regards this clonotype: A single base separates this from a much larger clone, so it may be a read error. The chain is built from TRBV6-1 and TRBJ2-2, with D possibly matching TRBD2 (5 bases). Germline V CDR1 and CDR2: MNHNS, SASEGT. The CDR3 is made up of 15 amino acids. The V end lost 6 bases, the J end lost 3 bases, and 14 bases lay between the germline ends. The CDR3: CASRWSGSDTGELFF. The CDR3, as DNA: TGTGCCAGCAGATGGTCGGGATCGGACACCGGGGAGCTGTTTTTT.